Detailed here is one T cell receptor beta chain. What it recognizes is unknown. A multiplex PCR was run with 60 Vbeta primers and 13 Jbeta primers. In the authors' methods: Counted up in a later analysis, unique TCR beta chains came to some 82 million, with some 11 million shared. TCRdb keeps only in-frame clones here, not all; method: immunoSEQ multiplex PCR. The V and J calls and clone size come from that table; D and trimming were worked out from the DNA. The sample shows some 150,000 clones, approximately 79% of them seen only once. J gave up 3 bases and V 2 bases, and 3 bases lay outside the gene matches. The CDR3 has 14 amino acids. Germline values: CDR1 SGHRS, CDR2 YFSETQ. The donors comprised healthy bone marrow donors. This record belongs to a study of cytomegalovirus exposure and HLA in healthy donors. Notes on the study in general: Under in vitro conditions, three CMV-associated chains were confirmed as specific for CMV antigens.

This receptor was taken from a male donor in good health and CMV-seronegative. The chain combines TRBV5-1 with TRBJ2-7; 9 bases are a match to TRBD1. Source material: PBMCs. The CDR3 bases are TGCGCCAGCAGCTTACAGGGGGCCTACTACGAGCAGTACTTC. Amino acid sequence: CASSLQGAYYEQYF. The complete variable domain, with remaining parts taken from reference TRBV5-1 and TRBJ2-7, reads KAGVTQTPRYLIKTRGQQVTLSCSPISGHRSVSWYQQTPGQGLQFLFEYFSETQRNKGNFPGRFSGRQFSNSRSEMNVSTLELGDSALYLCASSLQGAYYEQYFGPGTRLTVT.